The present entry profiles one TCR beta chain with its context. The germline CDR1 and CDR2 sequences are SGHNT and YYREEE (reference sequence). This CDR3 contains 14 residues. With 0 bases removed from V and 3 bases from J, the gap between germline ends came to 9 bases. These data are taken from a study of glioma-infiltrating T cells after dendritic cell vaccination. Study details: Patients had newly diagnosed or recurrent glioblastoma and received dendritic cell vaccines.

The PCR used 60 V beta and 13 J beta primers. The data were produced by immunoSEQ multiplex PCR, yet TCRdb's version contains in-frame clones alone and is incomplete. The data show more than 100,000 clones, about four fifths seen once. Blood PBMC samples: pre-vaccination, two weeks post third vaccination, and at tumor progression. The receptor comes from a human donor with glioblastoma. The V and J genes are TRBV5-4 and TRBJ2-5, with D unclear. The source was blood, collected before dendritic cell vaccination. This chain's CDR3 is CASSLGLVKETQYF. CDR3 DNA sequence: TGTGCCAGCAGCTTGGGTCTAGTTAAAGAGACCCAGTACTTC.